The 28 T cell receptor beta chains presented below share a single source sample, sequenced in a study of Graves' ophthalmopathy and Graves' hyperthyroidism (dated by TCRdb to the late 2010s). The run used an Illumina HiSeq 2000. For repertoire sequencing, TCR beta CDR3 regions were amplified from RNA transcripts. HTBI primers and the Qiagen OneStep RT-PCR kit were used in a first-round RT-PCR, which was followed by a second-round multiplex PCR, size selection and purification. TCRdb cleaned the public reads at Q25 with fastp, built clones with MiXCR and kept in-frame beta chains. Each entry merges the rows of one CDR3 protein and shows their most common DNA and genes. Here the sample has hundreds of thousands of distinct CDR3 sequences; approximately 21% occur a single time. The ten biggest clones cover roughly 7.4% of the sample. Material for sequencing was peripheral blood. These receptors were taken from a young woman with stable Graves' hyperthyroidism. Some clones in this sample may be carry-over from other donors' samples. Donor details come from another sample of the same person, matched by shared clones.

At least ten counts were recorded for this clonotype. The chain joins TRBV11-3 to TRBJ1-1, with 10 bases matching TRBD1. Germline V CDR1 and CDR2: SGHNT, YENEEA. Germline trimming cut 5 bases from V and 6 bases from J; bases unmatched to any gene: 21. The CDR3 is 19 residues long. The CDR3 nucleotides read TGTGCCAGCAGCACCCGGACAGGGGGGCGGCTAGATGAACACGCTGAAGCTTTCTTT. It codes for CASSTRTGGRLDEHAEAFF.

This clonotype was picked up many times. This chain uses TRBV10-3 with TRBJ1-6; 10 nucleotides align to TRBD1. V lost 10 bases and J lost 9; bases outside the gene matches: 9. CDR3 length: 14 amino acids. The germline CDR1 and CDR2 sequences are ENHRY and SYGVKD. The CDR3 is CATGTGVEPSPLHF. The CDR3 region has the DNA TGTGCCACCGGGACAGGGGTCGAGCCTTCACCCCTCCACTTT.

There are many counts of this clonotype. V is TRBV29-1 and J is TRBJ1-2; 7 bases match TRBD1. The CDR3 runs 16 residues. Trimming removed 0 bases from V and 5 bases from J; junction bases left unmatched: 12. The germline gives CDR1 SQVTM, CDR2 ANQGSEA. For the CDR3, the DNA is TGCAGCGTTGAAGATCGCGAGGCAGGGGGTTGGTATGGCTACACCTTC. Encoded protein: CSVEDREAGGWYGYTF.

This clonotype came up a few times. The chain carries TRBV6-5 and TRBJ2-5; TRBD1 matches at 9 bases. From germline, CDR1 is MNHEY and CDR2 SVGAGI. CDR3 length: 18 amino acids. J was trimmed by 2 bases and V by 3 bases; bases with no gene match: 13. The CDR3 spells CASSYPYEDRGEQETQYF. CDR3 sequence (DNA): TGTGCCAGCAGTTATCCATACGAGGACAGGGGAGAACAAGAGACCCAGTACTTC.

Ten or more counts support this clonotype. One end of the junction is discordant with germline, which a read error may explain. The CDR3 protein is CASSVTGVETKYF. The CDR3 coding sequence is TGTGCCAGCAGTGTGACAGGGGTAGAGACCAAGTACTTC. The rearrangement links TRBV12-3 or TRBV12-4 to TRBJ2-5; 8 bases are shared with TRBD1. CDR3 length equals 13 residues.

This clonotype was recorded many times. This sequence joins TRBV28 and TRBJ1-6; possibly TRBD1 for D (6 bases). Trimming stripped 8 bases from V and 8 bases from J, with 22 bases between. In germline, CDR1 is MDHEN, CDR2 SYDVKM. The CDR3 is 16 amino acids. The CDR3 DNA reads as TGTGCCAGCGCCCCCGCCGATGGGACATTGTATTCACCCCTCCACTTT. Protein: CASAPADGTLYSPLHF. The complete variable domain, with remaining parts taken from reference TRBV28 and TRBJ1-6, reads DVKVTQSSRYLVKRTGEKVFLECVQDMDHENMFWYRQDPGLGLRLIYFSYDVKMKEKGDIPEGYSVSREKKERFSLILESASTNQTSMYLCASAPADGTLYSPLHFGNGTRLTVT.

The genes are TRBV6-1 and TRBJ2-7; TRBD2 matches 13 bases. Germline V CDR1 and CDR2: MNHNS, SASEGT. The CDR3 has 17 residues. With 4 bases clipped from V and 0 bases from J, the junction kept 6 bases outside the gene matches. CDR3 coding DNA: TGTGCCAGCAGTGGGACTAGCGGGGGTTCGTCCTCCTACGAGCAGTACTTC. Its protein is CASSGTSGGSSSYEQYF.

Concerning this clonotype itself: A read error is possible here, since a much larger clone lies one base away. The V gene is TRBV12-3 or TRBV12-4, the J gene TRBJ2-2; 9 nucleotides line up with TRBD2. CDR3 length: 14 residues. This CDR3 reads CASQAGGRTGELCF. The CDR3, as DNA: TGTGCCAGCCAAGCGGGAGGACGGACCGGGGAGCTGTGTTTT.

This clonotype has a handful of counts. V and J are TRBV13 and TRBJ2-7; 10 bases align to TRBD1. With V trimmed by 6 bases and J by 5 bases, 13 bases remained unmatched. CDR3 size: 16 residues. The germline gives CDR1 PRHDT, CDR2 FYEKMQ (reference sequence). The CDR3 reads CASSPPTTGGKDEQYF. CDR3 coding DNA: TGTGCCAGCAGTCCCCCTACGACAGGGGGCAAGGACGAGCAGTACTTC. Combining the CDR3 with reference TRBV13 and TRBJ2-7 gives the whole variable domain AAGVIQSPRHLIKEKRETATLKCYPIPRHDTVYWYQQGPGQDPQFLISFYEKMQSDKGSIPDRFSAQQFSDYHSELNMSSLELGDSALYFCASSPPTTGGKDEQYFGPGTRLTVT.

The gene calls are TRBV7-3 and TRBJ2-7, with D perhaps TRBD2 (6 bases). V was shortened by 3 bases and J by 3 bases, with 15 bases between the two germline ends. This CDR3 comprises 15 residues. Germline lookup yields CDR1 SGHTA and CDR2 FQGTGA. The CDR3 DNA is TGTGCCAGCAGCTTCCTTCCCGCGGGGTTCTACGAGCAGTACTTC. Translation: CASSFLPAGFYEQYF.

This clonotype was seen repeatedly, ten times or more. The chain is built from TRBV12-3 or TRBV12-4 and TRBJ1-6, with 7 bases aligning to TRBD1. The CDR3 contains 16 residues. V dropped 1 base and J dropped 6; count of bases not matched to a gene: 6. As DNA, the CDR3 is TGTGCCAGCAGTTTAGGAGACAGGGTGTTTAATTCACCCCTCCACTTT. As protein: CASSLGDRVFNSPLHF.

The rearrangement links TRBV19 to TRBJ2-2, with TRBD2 matching over 9 bases. The CDR3 contains 15 residues. CDR1 and CDR2 (germline): LNHDA, SQIVND (reference sequence). J lost 5 bases, V lost 5 bases, and 6 bases had no gene match. CDR3 sequence: CASSVGLAQTGELFF. The CDR3, as DNA: TGTGCCAGTAGTGTGGGACTAGCTCAGACCGGGGAGCTGTTTTTT.

The table lists this clonotype with many counts. The rearrangement links TRBV30 to TRBJ1-2; maybe TRBD1 (6 bases). Per germline, CDR1 GTSNPN and CDR2 SVGIG (reference sequence). The CDR3 totals 11 residues. The germline V and J ends were trimmed by 4 bases and 6 bases, with 9 bases remaining between them. The CDR3 nucleotides read TGTGCCTGGATTCACAGGGATGGCTACACCTTC. Protein: CAWIHRDGYTF. The full variable domain, with the rest looked up from reference TRBV30 and TRBJ1-2, is SQTIHQWPATLVQPVGSPLSLECTVEGTSNPNLYWYRQAAGRGLQLLFYSVGIGQISSEVPQNLSASRPQDRQFILSSKKLLLSDSGFYLCAWIHRDGYTFGSGTRLTVV.

This rearrangement joins TRBV6-1 to TRBJ2-4, with D maybe TRBD2 (6 bases). CDR3 length: 17 amino acids. Germline values: CDR1 MNHNS, CDR2 SASEGT. The V gene lost 2 bases and the J gene lost 1 base, with 15 bases spanning the gap. The CDR3 coding sequence is TGTGCCAGCAGTGAAACCTCGGAGGGCCGGGCCAAAAACATTCAGTACTTC. Translated: CASSETSEGRAKNIQYF.

This chain uses TRBV4-1 with TRBJ1-2; D remains ambiguous. V gave up 0 bases and J gave up 3 bases, with 11 bases separating them. The CDR3 has 15 amino acids. The germline V gene encodes CDR1 MGHRA and CDR2 YSYEKL. As DNA, the CDR3 is TGCGCCAGCAGCCAAGACCGGACGCCCGACTATGGCTACACCTTC. It translates to CASSQDRTPDYGYTF.

This clonotype appeared many times. J is TRBJ1-1 and V is TRBV19; no firm D call. CDR1 and CDR2 (germline): LNHDA, SQIVND (reference sequence). The V end was cut by 9 bases, the J end by 3 bases, with 8 bases between. There are 11 residues in the CDR3. CDR3 bases: TGTGCCAGCATCAGAGACACTGAAGCTTTCTTT. It translates to CASIRDTEAFF.

At least ten counts were recorded for this clonotype. This sequence joins TRBV6-5 and TRBJ1-1; unclear D gene. The CDR3 covers 13 residues. Trimming shortened V by 7 bases and J by 1 base, and 10 bases separated the two germline ends. CDR1 and CDR2 from the germline V gene are MNHEY and SVGAGI. CDR3 in amino acids: CASTYTRNTEAFF. The CDR3, as DNA: TGTGCCAGCACATACACTAGGAACACTGAAGCTTTCTTT.

The chain is built from TRBV27 and TRBJ1-2; D is unclear. Trimming took off 7 bases at V and 4 bases at J, with 13 bases between the two ends. The length of the CDR3 is 13 residues. Germline V CDR1 and CDR2: MNHEY, SMNVEV (reference sequence). CDR3 region: CASTMRLGYGYTF. The CDR3 coding sequence is TGTGCCAGCACCATGAGGTTAGGCTATGGCTACACCTTC.

On this clonotype itself: Since a much larger clone is just one base distant, this may be a read error. The rearrangement links TRBV6-5 to TRBJ2-7, with D unresolved. The CDR3 is made up of 13 amino acids. V was clipped by 4 bases and J by 7 bases, with 14 bases between them. CDR1 and CDR2 (germline): MNHEY, SVGAGI. The CDR3, as DNA: TGTGCCAGCAGTTTCTCGCAGTTGAATGAGCAGTACTTC. It specifies CASSFSQLNEQYF.

The CDR3 is CASRFGQASYEQYF. CDR3 DNA: TGCGCCAGCAGGTTTGGCCAGGCTTCCTACGAGCAGTACTTC. The chain is built from TRBV5-1 and TRBJ2-7, with no clear D. The CDR3 covers 14 residues. Germline V gene lookup returns CDR1 SGHRS and CDR2 YFSETQ. The ends were cut back, 5 bases at V and 1 base at J, with 13 bases in the middle.

This clonotype came up many times. The chain joins TRBV20-1 to TRBJ1-5; TRBD1 agrees at 7 bases. There are 13 residues in the CDR3. Germline loops: CDR1 DFQATT, CDR2 SNEGSKA (reference sequence). V shed 3 bases, J shed 4 bases, and the junction held 3 bases outside the gene matches. The CDR3 is CSARSTGNQPQHF. DNA for the CDR3: TGCAGTGCTAGGTCGACAGGGAATCAGCCCCAGCATTTT.

V gene TRBV6-1 combines with J gene TRBJ2-2; maybe TRBD1 (5 bases). The CDR3 is 16 amino acids. The ends were cut back, 2 bases at V and 5 bases at J, with 15 bases in the middle. Germline V gene sequence: CDR1 MNHNS, CDR2 SASEGT. The CDR3 region has the DNA TGTGCCAGCAGTGAAAAGCAGGGTATGAGGACCGGGGAGCTGTTTTTT. Translating gives CASSEKQGMRTGELFF.

This clonotype was counted only a few times. A junction boundary mismatches the germline segment, possibly from a read error. The rearrangement links TRBV20-1 to TRBJ2-7; TRBD1 aligns across 9 bases. This CDR3 has 14 residues. The germline V gene has CDR1 DFQATT and CDR2 SNEGSKA (reference sequence). Written as DNA, the CDR3 is TGCAGTGCAGCCGGGACAGGGTCTACCTACGAGCGGTACTTC. This gives the protein CSAAGTGSTYERYF.

In this sample, this clonotype turned up once. The chain combines TRBV12-3 or TRBV12-4 with TRBJ2-7, with D unresolved. V lost 5 bases to trimming and J lost 11 bases, with 16 bases between them. This CDR3 spans 12 amino acids. The CDR3 spells CASSESTEPKYF. The CDR3 DNA reads as TGTGCCAGCAGTGAATCGACGGAACCCAAGTACTTC.

This clonotype has just a few counts. The chain combines TRBV4-1 with TRBJ1-1; D remains unclear. This CDR3 region has 14 residues. CDR1 is MGHRA, CDR2 YSYEKL, per germline. V lost 2 bases, J lost 0 bases, and 7 bases lay in between. CDR3 nucleotides: TGCGCCAGCAGCCAAATTAGCATGAACACTGAAGCTTTCTTT. Residues: CASSQISMNTEAFF.

The chain recombines TRBV28 with TRBJ2-5, with 10 bases identical to TRBD1. The CDR3 extends over 15 amino acids. Trimming took 5 bases from V and 5 from J; bases not matched to a gene: 8. In germline, CDR1 is MDHEN, CDR2 SYDVKM. CDR3 DNA: TGTGCCAGCAGTCGCTCGGGACAGGGGTGGGAGACCCAGTACTTC. Translation gives CASSRSGQGWETQYF.

This clonotype was picked up many times. This chain connects TRBV20-1 to TRBJ2-4; weak D call: TRBD1 (5 bases). This CDR3 has 13 amino acids. Deletions cut 6 bases from V and 0 bases from J, with 9 bases between. The germline gives CDR1 DFQATT, CDR2 SNEGSKA (reference sequence). The CDR3 DNA reads as TGCAGTGCGAGACAGATAGCCAAAAACATTCAGTACTTC. It yields the protein CSARQIAKNIQYF.

This clonotype was recorded a few times. The V gene is TRBV11-2, the J gene TRBJ1-2, with D possibly matching TRBD1 (5 bases). The CDR3 loop spans 14 amino acids. Germline CDR1 is SGHAT and CDR2 is FQNNGV. V was cut by 4 bases and J by 6 bases, with 15 bases left in between. Written as DNA, the CDR3 is TGTGCCAGCAGCTCGGGGCGAAAACTAGATGGCTACACCTTC. Its protein product is CASSSGRKLDGYTF.